The 10 T cell receptor beta chains listed next were all sequenced from one sample in a study of beta chain features in type 1 diabetes. The study reverse transcribed the entire isolated RNA, so it sequenced expressed TCRB transcripts. Repertoires were generated with immunoSEQ multiplex PCR, while TCRdb's copy carries only in-frame clones and drops some. The table has over 500,000 clones, around 15% seen once. Sequencing was carried out using naive CD4+ T cells from blood. The receptors come from a young man in good health.

This clone has a handful of counts. The V call is TRBV29-1, the J call TRBJ2-2, with 9 nucleotides matching TRBD1. Germline V lookup: CDR1 SQVTM, CDR2 ANQGSEA. The V and J ends lost 2 bases and 4 bases, in that order; junction bases with no gene match: 5. The CDR3 extends over 15 amino acids. CDR3 amino acids: CSVEKGQGITGELFF. The CDR3 DNA reads as TGCAGCGTTGAAAAGGGACAGGGAATCACCGGGGAGCTGTTTTTT.

This clone was found a few times. CDR3 coding DNA: TGTGCCAGCAGCGTAGCAATGGGGTGGGACGCTGAAGCTTTCTTT. Translating it yields CASSVAMGWDAEAFF. This rearrangement joins TRBV9 to TRBJ1-1; tentative D call: TRBD1 (5 bases). The CDR3 extends over 15 amino acids. Germline V CDR1 and CDR2: SGDLS, YYNGEE. The V end lost 0 bases, the J end lost 6 bases, and 15 bases lay between the germline ends.

This chain uses TRBV4-3 with TRBJ1-1, with D perhaps TRBD1 (6 bases). CDR1 and CDR2 (germline): LGHNA, YSLEER. The CDR3 length is 14 residues. V lost 4 bases and J lost 1, with 10 bases in between. The CDR3 here is CASSRDRWNTEAFF. The CDR3 bases are TGCGCCAGCAGCCGAGACAGGTGGAACACTGAAGCTTTCTTT.

This clone was found a few times. The chain is built from TRBV28 and TRBJ1-1; weak D call: TRBD1 (5 bases). Trimming took off 9 bases at V and 2 bases at J, with 10 bases between the two ends. CDR1 is MDHEN, CDR2 SYDVKM, per germline. The length of the CDR3 is 12 residues. The CDR3 DNA is TGTGCCAGTGGAAGGGGTAACACTGAAGCTTTCTTT. Encoded protein: CASGRGNTEAFF.

The count of this clone is one. The gene calls are TRBV9 and TRBJ1-2; the D is unclear. The CDR3 runs 13 residues. V was cut by 1 base and J by 4 bases, with 8 bases left in between. CDR1 is SGDLS and CDR2 is YYNGEE in the germline V gene. The CDR3 sequence is CASSVSITYGYTF. The CDR3 DNA reads as TGTGCCAGCAGCGTAAGCATTACCTATGGCTACACCTTC.

This clone has a handful of counts. The chain combines TRBV5-4 with TRBJ2-6; 8 bases match TRBD1. The CDR3 sequence is 18 residues long. V was clipped by 5 bases and J by 3 bases; unmatched bases: 13. Germline lookup yields CDR1 SGHNT and CDR2 YYREEE (reference sequence). The CDR3 DNA sequence: TGTGCCAGCAGTCCGCGGTCAGGGGGCGCGCTTGGGGCCAACGTCCTGACTTTC. The encoded protein is CASSPRSGGALGANVLTF.

This clone was seen more than once but under ten times. J is TRBJ1-1 and V is TRBV2; 9 bases agree with TRBD1. This CDR3 contains 12 residues. Trimming took 6 bases from V and 7 from J; bases not matched to a gene: 3. Germline V gene lookup returns CDR1 SNHLY and CDR2 FYNNEI. The CDR3 loop reads CASRPDRGEAFF. CDR3 in DNA: TGTGCCAGCAGACCGGACAGGGGTGAAGCTTTCTTT.

This sequence joins TRBV19 and TRBJ1-2; D not certain. The CDR3 has 15 amino acids. Germline lookup yields CDR1 LNHDA and CDR2 SQIVND (reference sequence). The V end lost 5 bases, the J end lost 3 bases, and 16 bases lay between the germline ends. The CDR3, as DNA: TGTGCCAGTAGTCCAGGATCGGGATCTCACTATGGCTACACCTTC. It codes for CASSPGSGSHYGYTF.

V and J are TRBV28 and TRBJ1-2, with unresolved D. V shed 6 bases and J shed 7 bases, with 15 bases lying between them. This CDR3 has 13 residues. Germline CDR1 reads MDHEN; CDR2 reads SYDVKM. CDR3 in DNA: TGTGCCAGCAGACCGTTGGGCGCGGGTGGCTACACCTTC. This codes for CASRPLGAGGYTF.

A few counts support this clone. The chain joins TRBV11-2 to TRBJ2-5; the D call may be TRBD1 or TRBD2 (6 bases each). From germline, CDR1 is SGHAT and CDR2 FQNNGV. The germline V and J ends were trimmed by 2 bases and 1 base, with 11 bases remaining between them. This CDR3 has 15 amino acids. The CDR3 here is CASSLSRGGQETQYF. Written as DNA, the CDR3 is TGTGCCAGCAGCTTATCCAGGGGAGGCCAAGAGACCCAGTACTTC.